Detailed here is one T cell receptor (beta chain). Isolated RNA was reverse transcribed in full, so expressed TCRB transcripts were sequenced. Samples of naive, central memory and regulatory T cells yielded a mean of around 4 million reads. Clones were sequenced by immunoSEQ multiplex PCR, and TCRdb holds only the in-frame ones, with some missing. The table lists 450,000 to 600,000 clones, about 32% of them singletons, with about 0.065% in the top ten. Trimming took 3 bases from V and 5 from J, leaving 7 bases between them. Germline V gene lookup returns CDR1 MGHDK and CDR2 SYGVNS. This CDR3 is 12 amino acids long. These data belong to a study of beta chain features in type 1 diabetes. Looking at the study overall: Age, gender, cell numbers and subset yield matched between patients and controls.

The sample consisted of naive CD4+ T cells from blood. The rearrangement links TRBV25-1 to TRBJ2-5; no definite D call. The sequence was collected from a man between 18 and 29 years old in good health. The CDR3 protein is CASSDYGETQYF. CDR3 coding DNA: TGTGCCAGCAGTGACTACGGGGAGACCCAGTACTTC.